The present T cell receptor (beta chain) was sequenced within a study of blood T cell repertoires in COVID-19. The CDR3 is 17 amino acids. The junction had 6 bases not matched to a gene; V was cut back by 4 bases and J by 5 bases. CDR1 is SGHNT and CDR2 is YYREEE in the germline V gene (reference sequence). As originally analysed: By means of reference gene primer amplification, nucleated cell counts were estimated. Generated by immunoSEQ multiplex PCR, the TCRdb table keeps only in-frame clones and is missing some. V and J calls plus clone size are reproduced from that table; the DNA served to infer D and trimming. The table has about 260,000 clones, less than 90% seen once.

J is TRBJ2-2 and V is TRBV5-4, with 15 bases matching TRBD2. The sample comprised peripheral blood. The clonotype was recovered from a man aged 55 to 70 who had recovered from COVID-19. The CDR3: CASSPAGLAGGTGELFF. In DNA form, the CDR3 reads TGTGCCAGCAGCCCCGCGGGACTAGCGGGGGGTACCGGGGAGCTGTTTTTT.